One sample yielded the 27 T cell receptor beta chains listed below, sequenced in a study of cytomegalovirus exposure and HLA in healthy donors. The PCR had 60 Vbeta and 13 Jbeta primers. The assay was immunoSEQ multiplex PCR, and TCRdb's table has in-frame clones only and misses some. In all, the sample yields 50,000 to 70,000 clones. Source material: PBMCs. These receptors came from a woman aged 18-30 years in good health and CMV-seronegative.

The rearrangement uses TRBV6-5 and TRBJ2-7; D unclear. Looked up from germline, CDR1 is MNHEY and CDR2 is SVGAGI. CDR3 length: 11 amino acids. Trimming removed 2 bases at V and 6 bases at J, with 5 bases between. The CDR3 loop is CASSYGGEQYF. The CDR3 DNA is TGTGCCAGCAGTTACGGCGGCGAGCAGTACTTC.

V gene TRBV5-4 combines with J gene TRBJ1-1; possibly TRBD1 for D (5 bases). The CDR3 has 15 amino acids. Germline CDR1 is SGHNT and CDR2 is YYREEE (reference sequence). Deletions cut 6 bases from V and 4 bases from J, with 19 bases between. The chain's CDR3 is CASTLGSGVGTEAFF. The CDR3, as DNA: TGTGCCAGCACCCTGGGATCGGGGGTAGGCACTGAAGCTTTCTTT.

The chain couples TRBV29-1 to TRBJ1-2, with 9 nucleotides matching TRBD1. V lost 3 bases and J lost 5; bases outside the gene matches: 7. This CDR3 is built from 14 residues. The V gene's germline CDR1 is SQVTM and CDR2 ANQGSEA. Written as DNA, the CDR3 is TGCAGCGTTGAGGTTTTAGGGACAGGGTATGGCTACACCTTC. The encoded protein is CSVEVLGTGYGYTF.

The chain uses TRBV15 and TRBJ1-5; tentatively, D is TRBD1 (6 bases). This CDR3 spans 13 amino acids. The V end was cut by 8 bases, the J end by 5 bases, with 13 bases between. Germline lookup yields CDR1 LNHNV and CDR2 YYDKDF (reference sequence). DNA for the CDR3: TGTGCCACCTGGGAGGGGGGAGATCAGCCCCAGCATTTT. This codes for CATWEGGDQPQHF.

The chain links TRBV27 to TRBJ1-2; 7 positions match TRBD1. The CDR3 totals 16 residues. In germline, CDR1 is MNHEY, CDR2 SMNVEV (reference sequence). After removal of 4 bases from V and 0 bases from J, the junction contained 8 bases not matched to a gene. CDR3: CASSSPGQPTNYGYTF. The CDR3 region has the DNA TGTGCCAGCAGTTCCCCGGGACAGCCAACTAACTATGGCTACACCTTC.

The chain uses TRBV5-6 and TRBJ1-2; TRBD1 matches at 7 bases. This CDR3 has 14 residues. Germline V gene data show CDR1 as SGHDT and CDR2 as YYEEEE. J was trimmed by 4 bases and V by 2 bases; bases with no gene match: 5. CDR3 protein: CASSFSTGSYGYTF. Here the CDR3 DNA reads TGTGCCAGCAGCTTTTCGACAGGGAGCTATGGCTACACCTTC.

The V gene is TRBV2, the J gene TRBJ2-7; unclear D gene. CDR3 length equals 13 residues. Germline CDR1 and CDR2: SNHLY and FYNNEI. The V and J ends lost 4 bases and 3 bases respectively, with 10 bases between them. The CDR3 DNA follows: TGTGCCAGCAGTGGGGCCGCGATCTACGAGCAGTACTTC. This encodes CASSGAAIYEQYF.

This sequence joins TRBV6-5 and TRBJ2-1, with a possible D match to TRBD1 (6 bases). Germline CDR1 and CDR2: MNHEY and SVGAGI. V was shortened by 2 bases and J by 7 bases, with 18 bases between the two germline ends. The CDR3 covers 16 residues. CDR3 protein: CASSYLQGQQGNEQFF. The CDR3, as DNA: TGTGCCAGCAGTTACCTGCAGGGCCAACAGGGTAATGAGCAGTTCTTC.

The chain employs TRBV7-2 and TRBJ1-1; D is possibly TRBD1 (6 bases). This CDR3 is built from 13 residues. Between the trimmed V and J ends, which lost 6 bases and 3 bases, there was a span of 11 bases. Germline V gene lookup returns CDR1 SGHTA and CDR2 FQGNSA. Here the CDR3 DNA reads TGTGCCAGCAGTGGTGGGGGCCACACTGAAGCTTTCTTT. Its translation: CASSGGGHTEAFF.

The rearrangement uses TRBV7-9 and TRBJ2-1; D not certain. CDR3 length: 16 amino acids. V lost 2 bases to trimming and J lost 10 bases, with 21 bases between them. Per germline, CDR1 SEHNR and CDR2 FQNEAQ (reference sequence). CDR3 sequence reads: CASSLNDSILGLEQFF. The CDR3 DNA is TGTGCCAGCAGCTTAAACGACTCAATTCTCGGTTTAGAGCAGTTCTTC.

The rearrangement joins TRBV2 to TRBJ1-2; the match to TRBD1 covers 10 bases. Germline values: CDR1 SNHLY, CDR2 FYNNEI. The CDR3 length is 14 residues. The V gene end was trimmed by 1 base and the J gene end by 8 bases; junction bases not matched to a gene: 4. The CDR3, as DNA: TGTGCCAGCAGTGAAGGAAGGACAGGGGGAGGCTACACCTTC. It yields the protein CASSEGRTGGGYTF. Full variable domain (missing parts from reference TRBV2 and TRBJ1-2): EPEVTQTPSHQVTQMGQEVILRCVPISNHLYFYWYRQILGQKVEFLVSFYNNEISEKSEIFDDQFSVERPDGSNFTLKIRSTKLEDSAMYFCASSEGRTGGGYTFGSGTRLTVV.

The V and J genes are TRBV5-1 and TRBJ2-7, with 9 bases identical to TRBD1. Germline CDR1 reads SGHRS; CDR2 reads YFSETQ. Trimming took 6 bases from V and 6 from J; bases not matched to a gene: 10. The CDR3 consists of 14 residues. DNA of the CDR3: TGCGCCAGCACCCCTCAGGACAGGGGAATCGAGCAGTACTTC. It translates to CASTPQDRGIEQYF.

The J gene is TRBJ1-2, the V gene TRBV7-9, with 7 bases identical to TRBD1. The germline CDR1 and CDR2 sequences are SEHNR and FQNEAQ (reference sequence). The CDR3 totals 14 residues. J gave up 6 bases and V 5 bases, and 9 bases lay outside the gene matches. As DNA, the CDR3 is TGTGCCAGCAGCCTCCTCCGGGACAGCGATGGCTACACCTTC. Translated: CASSLLRDSDGYTF.

The V and J genes are TRBV14 and TRBJ1-3; maybe TRBD1 (6 bases). The CDR3 covers 14 residues. Germline CDR1 is SGHDN and CDR2 is FVKESK. V was shortened by 3 bases and J by 3 bases, with 9 bases between the two germline ends. CDR3 bases: TGTGCCAGCAGCCACAGGGGCAGTGGAAACACCATATATTTT. Encoded protein: CASSHRGSGNTIYF. The full variable domain, its missing parts supplied by reference TRBV14 and TRBJ1-3, is EAGVTQFPSHSVIEKGQTVTLRCDPISGHDNLYWYRRVMGKEIKFLLHFVKESKQDESGMPNNRFLAERTGGTYSTLKVQPAELEDSGVYFCASSHRGSGNTIYFGEGSWLTVV.

CDR3 bases: TGTGCCAGCAGCCAAGATCGCCAGGGGGCAACCTACACAGATACGCAGTATTTT. Protein sequence: CASSQDRQGATYTDTQYF. The chain joins TRBV4-2 to TRBJ2-3; 8 bases match TRBD1. After removal of 0 bases from V and 2 bases from J, the junction contained 10 bases not matched to a gene. In germline, CDR1 is LGHNA, CDR2 YNFKEQ. The CDR3 contains 18 residues.

The chain employs TRBV6-5 and TRBJ2-7; 9 nucleotides line up with TRBD2. Germline lookup yields CDR1 MNHEY and CDR2 SVGAGI. This CDR3 has 14 amino acids. J was trimmed by 2 bases and V by 6 bases; bases with no gene match: 5. The CDR3 DNA reads as TGTGCCAGCAGCCTTAGCGGGAGCACCTACGAGCAGTACTTC. Translation: CASSLSGSTYEQYF.

CDR3: CNAQKNTEAFF. The CDR3, as DNA: TGCAATGCCCAGAAGAACACTGAAGCTTTCTTT. The chain joins TRBV20-1 to TRBJ1-1; D uncertain. This CDR3 contains 11 residues. Germline CDR1 is DFQATT and CDR2 is SNEGSKA (reference sequence).

V gene TRBV9 combines with J gene TRBJ2-2; tentative D call: TRBD2 (7 bases). The CDR3 runs to 13 residues. CDR1 SGDLS and CDR2 YYNGEE come from the germline V gene. The ends were cut back, 3 bases at V and 8 bases at J, with 11 bases in the middle. The CDR3 spells CASSEGGEGELFF. The CDR3 coding sequence is TGTGCCAGCAGCGAGGGGGGGGAAGGGGAGCTGTTTTTT.

This chain's CDR3 is CATRGRGLHQPQHF. DNA for the CDR3: TGTGCCACCCGGGGTAGGGGGCTGCATCAGCCCCAGCATTTT. The chain uses TRBV6-5 and TRBJ1-5; 7 positions agree with TRBD1. The trim removed 10 bases at V and 5 bases at J, leaving 11 bases unmatched. Germline V gene sequence: CDR1 MNHEY, CDR2 SVGAGI. This CDR3 spans 14 amino acids.

The J gene is TRBJ2-6, the V gene TRBV2; D uncertain. V dropped 1 base and J dropped 4 bases, with 5 bases sitting between them. From germline, CDR1 is SNHLY and CDR2 FYNNEI. This CDR3 is 14 amino acids long. The CDR3 DNA sequence: TGTGCCAGCAGTGAAGTTAGCGGGGCCAACGTCCTGACTTTC. Protein sequence: CASSEVSGANVLTF.

V usage is TRBV5-4 and J usage is TRBJ1-2; 8 bases map to TRBD1. CDR3 length: 16 residues. J lost 4 bases, V lost 0 bases, and 8 bases had no gene match. Germline values: CDR1 SGHNT, CDR2 YYREEE (reference sequence). DNA of the CDR3: TGTGCCAGCAGCTTGGCCCAGGGGGCCGGTACCTATGGCTACACCTTC. Protein product: CASSLAQGAGTYGYTF.

The J gene is TRBJ2-5, the V gene TRBV4-1, with 7 bases aligning to TRBD1. After removal of 0 bases from V and 3 bases from J, the junction contained 7 bases not matched to a gene. Germline-derived CDR1 and CDR2 are MGHRA and YSYEKL. CDR3 length equals 16 residues. DNA for the CDR3: TGCGCCAGCAGCCAAGATGAGTACAGGGGTGAAGAGACCCAGTACTTC. It is translated as CASSQDEYRGEETQYF.

CDR3 DNA sequence: TGTGCCTGGAAGCGCGGGGCCACAGATACGCAGTATTTT. Translated: CAWKRGATDTQYF. V gene TRBV30 combines with J gene TRBJ2-3; TRBD2 is a possible D gene (6 bases). The CDR3 is 13 amino acids. The V gene lost 4 bases and the J gene lost 2 bases, with 10 bases spanning the gap. The germline V gene has CDR1 GTSNPN and CDR2 SVGIG (reference sequence).

The CDR3 DNA reads TGCGCCAGCAGCCAAGGCCAGGGCTGGACCGGGGAGCTGTTTTTT. Its translation is CASSQGQGWTGELFF. V is TRBV4-1 and J is TRBJ2-2; D perhaps matches TRBD1 (5 bases). The CDR3 is 15 amino acids. Trimming shortened V by 1 base and J by 5 bases, and 11 bases separated the two germline ends. The germline gives CDR1 MGHRA, CDR2 YSYEKL.

V gene TRBV4-1 combines with J gene TRBJ2-7, with 7 bases identical to TRBD1. This CDR3 contains 14 residues. Germline CDR1 is MGHRA and CDR2 is YSYEKL. V was pared by 4 bases and J by 5 bases, with 8 bases of the junction left unmatched. The CDR3 here is CASSPGTVSNEQYF. CDR3 nucleotide sequence: TGCGCCAGCAGCCCGGGGACAGTAAGTAACGAGCAGTACTTC.

The chain joins TRBV6-5 to TRBJ1-2; perhaps TRBD1 as D (6 bases). Looked up from germline, CDR1 is MNHEY and CDR2 is SVGAGI. The ends were cut back, 5 bases at V and 0 bases at J, with 13 bases in the middle. CDR3 length: 15 amino acids. The CDR3 DNA reads as TGTGCCAGCAGTCCGGGACAATTAGCTAACTATGGCTACACCTTC. Translated: CASSPGQLANYGYTF.

Of note for this clone: Other DNA sequences of this sample code for an identical CDR3. The chain recombines TRBV6-1 with TRBJ1-1; tentatively, D is TRBD1 (6 bases). The CDR3 is made up of 13 amino acids. Germline V gene lookup returns CDR1 MNHNS and CDR2 SASEGT. The V end lost 11 bases, the J end lost 1 base, and 14 bases lay between the germline ends. CDR3 loop: CAAGASSNTEAFF. CDR3 nucleotides: TGTGCCGCGGGGGCATCTTCGAACACTGAAGCTTTCTTT.